Following are 24 T cell receptor beta chains from one sample sequenced in a study of T cell responses to AZD1222 COVID-19 vaccine. The method was immunoSEQ multiplex PCR; TCRdb's version includes in-frame clones alone and lacks a portion of them. In the table there are 150,000 to 200,000 clones, approximately 93% of which are singletons. Sequences were derived from peripheral blood, sampled on day 0 of AZD1222 vaccination. Source of these receptors: an adult in good health.

The chain joins TRBV7-9 to TRBJ2-1; TRBD2 agrees at 9 bases. This CDR3 contains 16 residues. Germline V gene sequence: CDR1 SEHNR, CDR2 FQNEAQ (reference sequence). V was clipped by 1 base and J by 8 bases; unmatched bases: 9. The CDR3, as DNA: TGTGCCAGCAGCTTAGTTGCGGGAGGGCCATTAGATGAGCAGTTCTTC. Residues: CASSLVAGGPLDEQFF.

Only a few counts were recorded for this clone. The chain is built from TRBV6-5 and TRBJ2-3, with a tentative D call TRBD1 (6 bases). Germline values: CDR1 MNHEY, CDR2 SVGAGI. The length of the CDR3 is 14 residues. The V end lost 6 bases, the J end lost 4 bases, and 14 bases lay between the germline ends. The CDR3 protein is CASRTQGIPDTQYF. CDR3 coding DNA: TGTGCCAGCAGGACCCAGGGGATTCCAGATACGCAGTATTTT.

This clone has just one count. The chain's CDR3 is CASSETPGQGLGEQYF. CDR3 DNA: TGTGCCAGCAGTGAAACGCCCGGACAGGGGCTCGGCGAGCAGTACTTC. The V call is TRBV25-1, the J call TRBJ2-7, with 9 bases that match TRBD1. J was trimmed by 6 bases and V by 2 bases; bases with no gene match: 11. Germline V lookup: CDR1 MGHDK, CDR2 SYGVNS. The CDR3 is 16 residues long.

The gene calls are TRBV3-1 (or the pseudogene TRBV3-2) and TRBJ2-3; 11 nucleotides line up with TRBD2. The V and J ends lost 4 bases and 0 bases, in that order; junction bases with no gene match: 12. The V gene's germline CDR1 is LGHDT and CDR2 YNNKEL (reference sequence). The CDR3 runs to 19 residues. The DNA for the CDR3 is TGTGCCAGCAGCCCTTATCAGGGACTAGCGGACAGTAGCACAGATACGCAGTATTTT. It encodes CASSPYQGLADSSTDTQYF.

This clone was observed once. The chain has TRBV6-5 and TRBJ2-3; D is possibly TRBD2 (6 bases). CDR1 MNHEY and CDR2 SVGAGI come from the germline V gene. Between the trimmed V and J ends, which lost 7 bases and 1 base, there was a span of 9 bases. There are 13 residues in the CDR3. CDR3 sequence reads: CASKRVGTDTQYF. CDR3 sequence (DNA): TGTGCCAGCAAGCGGGTCGGCACAGATACGCAGTATTTT.

This sequence joins TRBV18 and TRBJ1-3, with D hard to call. This CDR3 has 17 amino acids. Germline assignment: CDR1 KGHSH and CDR2 LQKENI. The V end lost 0 bases, the J end lost 0 bases, and 12 bases lay between the germline ends. CDR3 sequence: CASSPPEGLGSGNTIYF. The CDR3 DNA follows: TGTGCCAGCTCACCACCGGAGGGTCTCGGCTCTGGAAACACCATATATTTT.

The chain carries TRBV27 and TRBJ2-7; D not certain. The V end was cut by 5 bases, the J end by 5 bases, with 16 bases between. Germline lookup yields CDR1 MNHEY and CDR2 SMNVEV (reference sequence). The CDR3 is 14 residues long. The DNA for the CDR3 is TGTGCCAGCAGTAGGTCTATTTCATCCCACGAGCAGTACTTC. It codes for CASSRSISSHEQYF.

The genes are TRBV7-2 and TRBJ1-5; 11 positions agree with TRBD1. The CDR3 runs 18 residues. Germline V gene sequence: CDR1 SGHTA, CDR2 FQGNSA. V lost 1 base, J lost 1 base, and 6 bases stayed unmatched. The CDR3, as DNA: TGTGCCAGCAGCTTAGGGACAGGGGGCGGATGGAGCAATCAGCCCCAGCATTTT. Its protein product is CASSLGTGGGWSNQPQHF.

This sequence joins TRBV6-2 or TRBV6-3 and TRBJ2-3, with D unclear. This CDR3 has 15 residues. CDR1 and CDR2 (germline): MNHEY, SVGEGT. Deletions cut 3 bases from V and 5 bases from J, with 15 bases between. CDR3 sequence: CASSYLGSRLDTQYF. The CDR3 nucleotides read TGTGCCAGCAGTTATCTGGGATCGAGGCTAGATACGCAGTATTTT.

Here the CDR3 DNA reads TGTGCCAGCACCATACAGGGAAGGTATGGCTACACCTTC. Translation gives CASTIQGRYGYTF. J is TRBJ1-2 and V is TRBV12-3 or TRBV12-4; D is perhaps TRBD1 (6 bases). The V end was cut by 7 bases, the J end by 5 bases, with 14 bases between. The CDR3 length is 13 residues.

This clone is a singleton in its sample. This sequence joins TRBV5-1 and TRBJ1-2; D perhaps matches TRBD1 (6 bases). Trimming took 0 bases from V and 3 from J, leaving 12 bases between them. CDR1 is SGHRS, CDR2 YFSETQ, per germline. The CDR3 totals 15 residues. CDR3 in amino acids: CASSLVGGQDYGYTF. CDR3 bases: TGCGCCAGCAGCTTGGTTGGGGGGCAGGACTATGGCTACACCTTC.

CDR3 bases: TGTGCCAGCAGCTTAGATCGCAGACCAAGCCTCTACGAGCAGTACTTC. It specifies CASSLDRRPSLYEQYF. The rearrangement uses TRBV11-2 and TRBJ2-7, with no clear D. The CDR3 sequence is 16 residues long. Germline V CDR1 and CDR2: SGHAT, FQNNGV. Trimming removed 0 bases from V and 3 bases from J, with 15 bases in between. The whole variable domain, filled in from reference TRBV11-2 and TRBJ2-7, reads EAGVAQSPRYKIIEKRQSVAFWCNPISGHATLYWYQQILGQGPKLLIQFQNNGVVDDSQLPKDRFSAERLKGVDSTLKIQPAKLEDSAVYLCASSLDRRPSLYEQYFGPGTRLTVT.

The chain is built from TRBV10-1 and TRBJ2-2; possible D gene TRBD1, 6 bases. Germline CDR1 WNHNN, CDR2 SYGVQD (reference sequence). The ends were cut back, 7 bases at V and 7 bases at J, with 19 bases in the middle. The CDR3 extends over 15 amino acids. CDR3 residues: CASNGAGERDGELFF. The DNA of the CDR3 is TGCGCCAGCAACGGGGCAGGGGAGAGGGACGGGGAGCTGTTTTTT.

CDR3 sequence (DNA): TGCGCCAGCAGCCACGGACTAGCGGGGCTCTACGAGCAGTACTTC. Translated: CASSHGLAGLYEQYF. The chain couples TRBV4-1 to TRBJ2-7; TRBD2 agrees at 12 bases. This CDR3 has 15 amino acids. With V trimmed by 3 bases and J by 3 bases, 3 bases remained unmatched. From germline, CDR1 is MGHRA and CDR2 YSYEKL.

The CDR3 DNA sequence: TGTGCCAGCAGGAAGAGAACGGCGAACACTGAAGCTTTCTTT. Amino acids: CASRKRTANTEAFF. The gene calls are TRBV6-5 and TRBJ1-1; no firm D call. The CDR3 has 14 residues. V lost 6 bases and J lost 1, with 12 bases in between. Germline CDR1 reads MNHEY; CDR2 reads SVGAGI.

The rearrangement joins TRBV24-1 to TRBJ2-6, with D possibly being TRBD1 or TRBD2 (7 bases each). Germline V lookup: CDR1 KGHDR, CDR2 SFDVKD. The CDR3 length is 20 residues. The V end was cut by 2 bases, the J end by 4 bases, with 23 bases between. CDR3 loop: CATSDSRSTGRGEGANVLTF. The CDR3 DNA is TGTGCCACCAGTGATTCCAGATCGACAGGGAGGGGTGAAGGGGCCAACGTCCTGACTTTC.

The chain links TRBV6-5 to TRBJ2-1; D is undetermined. Germline loops: CDR1 MNHEY, CDR2 SVGAGI. Trimming took off 2 bases at V and 9 bases at J, with 14 bases between the two ends. The length of the CDR3 is 14 residues. The CDR3 region is CASSYAAIRSEQFF. CDR3 nucleotide sequence: TGTGCCAGCAGTTACGCGGCTATCAGGAGTGAGCAGTTCTTC.

This chain uses TRBV13 with TRBJ1-2; TRBD1 aligns across 7 bases. CDR1 and CDR2 from the germline V gene are PRHDT and FYEKMQ (reference sequence). Trimming took 5 bases from V and 7 from J; bases not matched to a gene: 7. The CDR3 has 13 amino acids. The chain's CDR3 is CASSTTGHLGYTF. The CDR3 DNA sequence: TGTGCCAGCAGCACGACAGGGCATCTTGGCTACACCTTC.

The rearrangement links TRBV4-1 to TRBJ1-2; possible D gene TRBD1, 6 bases. The CDR3 totals 14 residues. Trimming pared 0 bases from V and 8 bases from J, leaving 13 bases between. Germline V lookup: CDR1 MGHRA, CDR2 YSYEKL. In DNA, the CDR3 is TGCGCCAGCAGCCAAGAAAACAGGGTAGAGGGCTACACCTTC. It specifies CASSQENRVEGYTF.

This clone turned up a few times. The genes are TRBV6-4 and TRBJ2-1; D is possibly TRBD1 (6 bases). Germline CDR1 MRHNA, CDR2 SNTAGT. This CDR3 spans 13 amino acids. V dropped 2 bases and J dropped 5 bases, with 7 bases sitting between them. The CDR3 spells CASSDRDNNEQFF. The CDR3 bases are TGTGCCAGCAGTGACCGGGACAACAATGAGCAGTTCTTC.

The genes are TRBV27 and TRBJ2-7; D unclear. Looked up from germline, CDR1 is MNHEY and CDR2 is SMNVEV (reference sequence). CDR3 length equals 13 residues. Trimming pared 1 base from V and 7 bases from J, leaving 11 bases between. The CDR3 loop reads CASSLWKGIEQYF. In DNA, the CDR3 is TGTGCCAGCAGTTTATGGAAGGGAATAGAGCAGTACTTC.

The CDR3 nucleotides read TGCAGTGCTAGGAAAGTTGAAAAACTGTTTTTT. Translated: CSARKVEKLFF. V usage is TRBV20-1 and J usage is TRBJ1-4; D is unclear. The CDR3 is 11 amino acids. Trimming took off 3 bases at V and 7 bases at J, with 6 bases between the two ends. CDR1 is DFQATT and CDR2 is SNEGSKA in the germline V gene (reference sequence).

This clone appeared a single time. The chain employs TRBV18 and TRBJ1-5; no clear D. From germline, CDR1 is KGHSH and CDR2 LQKENI. Trimming pared 3 bases from V and 6 bases from J, leaving 12 bases between. The CDR3 is made up of 14 amino acids. The CDR3 reads CASSPPRGIQPQHF. Written as DNA, the CDR3 is TGTGCCAGCTCACCGCCCCGGGGAATTCAGCCCCAGCATTTT.

This clone occurred a few times. The chain has TRBV6-5 and TRBJ1-1; D is ambiguous. In germline, CDR1 is MNHEY, CDR2 SVGAGI. This CDR3 region has 14 residues. V lost 7 bases to trimming and J lost 2 bases, with 14 bases between them. CDR3 coding DNA: TGTGCCAGCATTTCCCGGCCCCCTAACACTGAAGCTTTCTTT. Amino acids: CASISRPPNTEAFF.